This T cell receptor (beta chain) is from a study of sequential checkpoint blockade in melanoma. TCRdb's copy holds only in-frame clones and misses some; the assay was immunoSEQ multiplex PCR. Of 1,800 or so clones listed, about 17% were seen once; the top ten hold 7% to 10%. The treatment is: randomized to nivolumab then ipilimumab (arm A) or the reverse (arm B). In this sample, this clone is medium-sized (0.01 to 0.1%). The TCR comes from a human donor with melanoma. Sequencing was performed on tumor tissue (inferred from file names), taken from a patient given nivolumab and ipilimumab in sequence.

The CDR3 DNA reads TGTGCCAGCAGTCCCTGGACAGGGGGCGAATCCTATAATTCACCCCTCCACTTT. Translated: CASSPWTGGESYNSPLHF. This chain uses TRBV6-8 with TRBJ1-6, with 11 positions matching TRBD1. V dropped 5 bases and J dropped 1; count of bases not matched to a gene: 7. The CDR3 consists of 18 residues. Per germline, CDR1 MNHGY and CDR2 SAAAGT.